This record looks at one TCR beta chain sequence and its context. Which antigen it targets is not known. The record has no base qualities; no much larger clone is one base away. The sample belongs to a study of tumour-infiltrating T cells in Burkitt lymphoma (dated by TCRdb to about 2020). Notes on the research overall: TCR repertoire data were compared against clinical outcome, and productive clonality predicted overall survival and progression-free survival independently of established prognostic factors such as age at diagnosis.

Including the terminal cysteine and phenylalanine, the CDR3 comprises 13 residues. CDR3 DNA only is kept here, 39 bases in frame from base 1. CDR1 and CDR2, looked up from the germline V gene, are MNHNS and SASEGT. Trimming accounts for 4 bases at V and 14 bases at J, while the number of junction bases matched to no gene is 9. Libraries were made using the immunoSEQ multiplex PCR assay. Held by TCRdb, this immuneACCESS table contains in-frame sequences only and omits some clones. Under half of the omission traces to an unresolved V gene where checked; the cause of the rest is unknown. The sample contains around 15,000 clones, about 77% of them found a single time. In total, the top ten clones hold 2% to 2.5% of the sample.

The V gene is TRBV6-1 and the J gene is TRBJ2-1; 9 bases in between match TRBD2. The receptor comes from a human donor with diffuse large B-cell lymphoma. Sequenced sample: tumor tissue. In nucleotides, the sequence is TGTGCCAGCAGTGCGGCGGGAGGGCTTAAAAAGTTCTTC. Its product reads: CASSAAGGLKKFF.